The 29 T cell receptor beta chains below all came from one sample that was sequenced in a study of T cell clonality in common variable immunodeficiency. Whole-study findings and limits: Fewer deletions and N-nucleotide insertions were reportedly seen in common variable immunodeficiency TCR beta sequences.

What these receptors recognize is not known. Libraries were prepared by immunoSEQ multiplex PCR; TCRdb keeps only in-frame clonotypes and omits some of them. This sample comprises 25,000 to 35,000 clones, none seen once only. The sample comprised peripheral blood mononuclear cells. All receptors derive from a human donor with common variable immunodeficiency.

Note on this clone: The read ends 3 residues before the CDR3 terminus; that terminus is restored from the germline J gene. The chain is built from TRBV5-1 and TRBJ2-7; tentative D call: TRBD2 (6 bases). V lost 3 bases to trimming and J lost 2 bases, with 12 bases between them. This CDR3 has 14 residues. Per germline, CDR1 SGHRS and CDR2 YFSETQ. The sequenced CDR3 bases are TGCGCCAGCAGCTCTGCGGGGAGCACCTACGAG. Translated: CASSSAGSTYE. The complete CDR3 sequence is CASSSAGSTYEQYF.

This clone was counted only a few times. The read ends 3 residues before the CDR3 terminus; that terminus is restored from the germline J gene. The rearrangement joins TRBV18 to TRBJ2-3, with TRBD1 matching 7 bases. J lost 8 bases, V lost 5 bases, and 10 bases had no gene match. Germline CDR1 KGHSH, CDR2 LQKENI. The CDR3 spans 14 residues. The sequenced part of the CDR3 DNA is TGTGCCAGCTCAACAACAATACAGGGGCGTACG. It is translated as CASSTTIQGRT. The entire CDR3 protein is CASSTTIQGRTQYF.

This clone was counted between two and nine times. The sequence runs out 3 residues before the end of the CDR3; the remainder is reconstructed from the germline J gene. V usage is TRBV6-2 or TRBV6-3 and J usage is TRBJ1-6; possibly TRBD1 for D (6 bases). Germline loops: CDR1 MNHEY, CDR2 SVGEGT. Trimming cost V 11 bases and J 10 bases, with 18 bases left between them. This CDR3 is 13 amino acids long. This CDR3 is CACRGQTISPLHF. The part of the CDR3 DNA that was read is TGTGCCTGTCGGGGACAAACAATCTCACCC.

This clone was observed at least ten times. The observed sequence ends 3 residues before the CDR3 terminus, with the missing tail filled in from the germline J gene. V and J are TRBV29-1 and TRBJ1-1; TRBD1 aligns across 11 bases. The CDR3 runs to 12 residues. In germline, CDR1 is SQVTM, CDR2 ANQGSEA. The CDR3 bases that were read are TGCAGCGTTGAGATGGGACAGGGGGTG. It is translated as CSVEMGQGV. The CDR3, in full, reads CSVEMGQGVAFF.

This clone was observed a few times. The sequenced CDR3 bases are TGTGCCAGCGCGGGACTAGCGGGGGTCAAAAACATT. This gives the protein CASAGLAGVKNI. The whole CDR3 sequence is CASAGLAGVKNIQYF. V usage is TRBV6-2 or TRBV6-3 and J usage is TRBJ2-4; 14 nucleotides match TRBD2. The CDR3 goes on 3 residues after the read ends, and that part is filled in from the germline J gene. The germline gives CDR1 MNHEY, CDR2 SVGEGT. The CDR3 is made up of 15 amino acids. V trimming: 8 bases; J trimming: 3 bases; junction bases outside the gene matches: 3.

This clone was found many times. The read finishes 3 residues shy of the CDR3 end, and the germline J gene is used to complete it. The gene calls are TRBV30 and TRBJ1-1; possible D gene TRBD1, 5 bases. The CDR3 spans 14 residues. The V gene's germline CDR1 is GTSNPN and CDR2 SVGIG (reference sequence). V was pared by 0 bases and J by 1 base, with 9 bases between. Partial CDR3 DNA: TGTGCCTGGAGTGTTGGGGCAGGGAACACTGAA. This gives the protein CAWSVGAGNTE. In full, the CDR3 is CAWSVGAGNTEAFF.

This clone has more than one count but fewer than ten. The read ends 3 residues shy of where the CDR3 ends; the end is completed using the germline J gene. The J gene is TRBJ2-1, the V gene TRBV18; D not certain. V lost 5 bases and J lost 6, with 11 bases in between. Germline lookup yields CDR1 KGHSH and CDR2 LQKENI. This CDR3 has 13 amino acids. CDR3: CASSGLPRNEQFF. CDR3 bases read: TGTGCCAGCTCAGGCCTGCCCCGCAATGAG.

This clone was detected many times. CDR3 bases read: TGCAGTGCTAGAGGGTACAGGGGGAACTACGAG. This codes for CSARGYRGNYE. The complete CDR3 protein is CSARGYRGNYEQYF. The genes are TRBV20-1 and TRBJ2-7; 8 nucleotides agree with TRBD1. The read gets to within 3 residues of the CDR3 end, and the germline J gene fills in the rest. The germline gives CDR1 DFQATT, CDR2 SNEGSKA (reference sequence). The J segment lost 3 bases and the V segment lost 1 base, leaving 5 bases of the junction unmatched. This CDR3 has 14 residues.

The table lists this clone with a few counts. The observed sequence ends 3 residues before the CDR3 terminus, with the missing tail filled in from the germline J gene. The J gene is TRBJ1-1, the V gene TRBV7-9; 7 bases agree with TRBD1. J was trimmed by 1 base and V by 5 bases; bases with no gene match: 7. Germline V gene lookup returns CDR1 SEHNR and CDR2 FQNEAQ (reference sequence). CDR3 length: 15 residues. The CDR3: CASSVTGQKNTEAFF. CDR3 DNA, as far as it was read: TGTGCCAGCAGCGTAACGGGACAGAAGAACACTGAA.

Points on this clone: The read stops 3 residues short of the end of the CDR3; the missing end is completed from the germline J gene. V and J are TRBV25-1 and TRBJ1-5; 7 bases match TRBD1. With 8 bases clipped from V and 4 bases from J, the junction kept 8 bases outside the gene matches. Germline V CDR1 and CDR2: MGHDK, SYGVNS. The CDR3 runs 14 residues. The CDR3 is CASSRQGLNQPQHF. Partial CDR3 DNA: TGTGCCAGCTCCAGACAGGGATTGAATCAGCCC.

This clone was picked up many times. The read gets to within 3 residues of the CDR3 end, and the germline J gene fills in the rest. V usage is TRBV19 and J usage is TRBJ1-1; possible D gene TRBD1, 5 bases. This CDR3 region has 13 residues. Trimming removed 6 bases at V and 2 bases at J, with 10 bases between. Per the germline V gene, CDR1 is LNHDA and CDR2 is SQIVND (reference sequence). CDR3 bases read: TGTGCCAGTAGGATGACAGCAAACACTGAA. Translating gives CASRMTANTE. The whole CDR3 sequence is CASRMTANTEAFF.

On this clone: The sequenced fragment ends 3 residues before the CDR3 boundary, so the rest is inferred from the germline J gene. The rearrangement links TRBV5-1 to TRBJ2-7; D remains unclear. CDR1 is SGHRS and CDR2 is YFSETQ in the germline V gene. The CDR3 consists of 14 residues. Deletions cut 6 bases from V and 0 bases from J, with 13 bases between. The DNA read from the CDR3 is TGCGCCAGCATGGTCGGCAGGAGCTCCTACGAG. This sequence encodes CASMVGRSSYE. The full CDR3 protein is CASMVGRSSYEQYF.

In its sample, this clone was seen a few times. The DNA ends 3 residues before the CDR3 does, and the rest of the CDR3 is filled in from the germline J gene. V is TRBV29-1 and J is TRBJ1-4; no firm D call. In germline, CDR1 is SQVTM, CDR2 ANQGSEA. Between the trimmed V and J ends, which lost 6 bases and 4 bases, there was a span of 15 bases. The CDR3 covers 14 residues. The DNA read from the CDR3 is TGCAGCGTCGCCAAAACCGGGGTTAATGAAAAA. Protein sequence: CSVAKTGVNEK. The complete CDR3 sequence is CSVAKTGVNEKLFF.

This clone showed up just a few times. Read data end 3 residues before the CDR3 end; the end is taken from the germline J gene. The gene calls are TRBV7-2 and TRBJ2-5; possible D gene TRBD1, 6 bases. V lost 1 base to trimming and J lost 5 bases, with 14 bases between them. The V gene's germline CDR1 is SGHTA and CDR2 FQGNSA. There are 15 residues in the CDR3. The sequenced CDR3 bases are TGTGCCAGCAGCTTAGTGGCAGGGGCTGGGGAGACC. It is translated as CASSLVAGAGET. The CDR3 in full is CASSLVAGAGETQYF.

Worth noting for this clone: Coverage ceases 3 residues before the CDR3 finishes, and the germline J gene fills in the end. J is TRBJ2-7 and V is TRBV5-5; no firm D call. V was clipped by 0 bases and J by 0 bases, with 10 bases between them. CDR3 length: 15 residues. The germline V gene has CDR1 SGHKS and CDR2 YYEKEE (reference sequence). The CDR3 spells CASSLDILSSYEQYF. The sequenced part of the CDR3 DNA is TGTGCCAGCAGCTTGGATATACTGAGCTCCTACGAG.

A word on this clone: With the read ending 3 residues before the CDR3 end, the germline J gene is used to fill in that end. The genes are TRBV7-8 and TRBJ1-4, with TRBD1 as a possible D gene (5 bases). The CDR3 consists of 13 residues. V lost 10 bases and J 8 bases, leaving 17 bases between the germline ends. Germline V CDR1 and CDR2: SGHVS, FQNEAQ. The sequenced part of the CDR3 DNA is TGTGCCACACGACGAGGGGAGTCAGAAAAA. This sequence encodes CATRRGESEK. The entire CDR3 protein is CATRRGESEKLFF.

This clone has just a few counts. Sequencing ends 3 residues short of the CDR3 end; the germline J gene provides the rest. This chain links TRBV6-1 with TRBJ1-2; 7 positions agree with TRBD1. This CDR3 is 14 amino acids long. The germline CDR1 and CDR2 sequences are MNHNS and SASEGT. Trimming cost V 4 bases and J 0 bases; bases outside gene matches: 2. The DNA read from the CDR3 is TGTGCCAGCAGTGGGGGGACAGCTAACTATGGC. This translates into CASSGGTANYG. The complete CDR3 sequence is CASSGGTANYGYTF.

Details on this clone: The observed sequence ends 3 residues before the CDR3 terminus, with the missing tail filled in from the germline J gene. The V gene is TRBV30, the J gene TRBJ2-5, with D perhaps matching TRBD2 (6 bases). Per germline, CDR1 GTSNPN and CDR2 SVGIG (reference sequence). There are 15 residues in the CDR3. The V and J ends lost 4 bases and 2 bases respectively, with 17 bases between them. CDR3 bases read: TGTGCCTGGATCTCCTGGCGGGGTGGGCAAGAGACC. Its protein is CAWISWRGGQET. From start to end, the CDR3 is CAWISWRGGQETQYF.

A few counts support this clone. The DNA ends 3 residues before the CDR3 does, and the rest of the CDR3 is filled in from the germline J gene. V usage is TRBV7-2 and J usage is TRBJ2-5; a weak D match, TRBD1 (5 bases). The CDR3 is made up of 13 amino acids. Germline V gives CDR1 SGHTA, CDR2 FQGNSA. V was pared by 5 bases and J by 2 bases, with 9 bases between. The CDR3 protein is CASSRRGQETQYF. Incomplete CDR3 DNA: TGTGCCAGCAGCCGAAGGGGTCAAGAGACC.

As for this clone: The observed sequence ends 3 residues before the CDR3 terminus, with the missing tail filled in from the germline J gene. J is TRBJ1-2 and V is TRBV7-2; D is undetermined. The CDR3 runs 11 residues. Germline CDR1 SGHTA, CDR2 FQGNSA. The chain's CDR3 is CASSPIGGYTF. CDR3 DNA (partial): TGTGCCAGCAGTCCCATAGGGGGC.

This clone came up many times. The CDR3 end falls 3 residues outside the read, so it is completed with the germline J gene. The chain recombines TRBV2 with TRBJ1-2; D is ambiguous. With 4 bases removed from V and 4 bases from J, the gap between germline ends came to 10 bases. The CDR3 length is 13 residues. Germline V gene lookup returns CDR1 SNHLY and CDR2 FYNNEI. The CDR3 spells CASSVPGVYGYTF. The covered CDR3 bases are TGTGCCAGCAGTGTACCAGGCGTCTATGGC.

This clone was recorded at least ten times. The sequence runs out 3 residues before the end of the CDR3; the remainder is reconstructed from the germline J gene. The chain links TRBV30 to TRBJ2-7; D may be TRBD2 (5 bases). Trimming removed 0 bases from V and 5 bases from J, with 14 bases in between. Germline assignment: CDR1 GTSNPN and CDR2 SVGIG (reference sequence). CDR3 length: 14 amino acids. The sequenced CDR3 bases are TGTGCCTGGAGTGTACTAGGGCAGGAGGACGAG. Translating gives CAWSVLGQEDE. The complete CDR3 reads CAWSVLGQEDEQYF.

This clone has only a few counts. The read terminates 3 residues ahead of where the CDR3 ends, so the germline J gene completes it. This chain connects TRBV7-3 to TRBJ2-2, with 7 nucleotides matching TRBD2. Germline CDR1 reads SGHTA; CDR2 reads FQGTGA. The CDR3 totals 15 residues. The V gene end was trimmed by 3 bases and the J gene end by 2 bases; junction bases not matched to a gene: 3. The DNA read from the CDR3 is TGTGCCAGCAGCTTGGGGGGGGTTAACACCGGGGAG. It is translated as CASSLGGVNTGE. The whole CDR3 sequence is CASSLGGVNTGELFF.

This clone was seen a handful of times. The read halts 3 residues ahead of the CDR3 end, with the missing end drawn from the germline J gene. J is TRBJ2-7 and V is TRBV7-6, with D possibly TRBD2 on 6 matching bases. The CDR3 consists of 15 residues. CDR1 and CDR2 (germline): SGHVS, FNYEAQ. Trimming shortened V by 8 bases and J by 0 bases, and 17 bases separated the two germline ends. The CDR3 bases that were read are TGTGCCAGCGCGCGGGCCGCGGGGAGCTCCTACGAG. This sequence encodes CASARAAGSSYE. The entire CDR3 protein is CASARAAGSSYEQYF. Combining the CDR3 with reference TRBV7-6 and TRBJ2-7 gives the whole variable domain GAGVSQSPRYKVTKRGQDVALRCDPISGHVSLYWYRQALGQGPEFLTYFNYEAQQDKSGLPNDRFSAERPEGSISTLTIQRTEQRDSAMYRCASARAAGSSYEQYFGPGTRLTVT.

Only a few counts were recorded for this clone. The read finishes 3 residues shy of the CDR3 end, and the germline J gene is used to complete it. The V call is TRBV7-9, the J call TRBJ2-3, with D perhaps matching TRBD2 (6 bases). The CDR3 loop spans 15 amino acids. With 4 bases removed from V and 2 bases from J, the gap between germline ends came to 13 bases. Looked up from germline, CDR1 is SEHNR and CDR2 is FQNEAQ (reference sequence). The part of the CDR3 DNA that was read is TGTGCCAGCAGCTCCGGCGGGGTGGCCACAGATACG. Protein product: CASSSGGVATDT. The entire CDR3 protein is CASSSGGVATDTQYF.

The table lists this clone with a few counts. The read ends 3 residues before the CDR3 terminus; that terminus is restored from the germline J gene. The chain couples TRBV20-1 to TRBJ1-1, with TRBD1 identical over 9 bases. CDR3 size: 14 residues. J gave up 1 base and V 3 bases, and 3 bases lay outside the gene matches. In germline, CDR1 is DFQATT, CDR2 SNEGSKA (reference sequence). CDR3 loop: CSASPGQGNTEAFF. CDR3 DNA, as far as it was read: TGCAGTGCTAGCCCGGGACAGGGGAACACTGAA.

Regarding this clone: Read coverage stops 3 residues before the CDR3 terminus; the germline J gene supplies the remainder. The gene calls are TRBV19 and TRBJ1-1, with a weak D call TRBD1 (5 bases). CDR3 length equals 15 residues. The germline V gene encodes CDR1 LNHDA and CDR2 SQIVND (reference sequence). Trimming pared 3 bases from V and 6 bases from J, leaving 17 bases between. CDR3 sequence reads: CASSILSEGKPEAFF. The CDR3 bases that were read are TGTGCCAGTAGTATCCTATCAGAGGGGAAGCCTGAA.

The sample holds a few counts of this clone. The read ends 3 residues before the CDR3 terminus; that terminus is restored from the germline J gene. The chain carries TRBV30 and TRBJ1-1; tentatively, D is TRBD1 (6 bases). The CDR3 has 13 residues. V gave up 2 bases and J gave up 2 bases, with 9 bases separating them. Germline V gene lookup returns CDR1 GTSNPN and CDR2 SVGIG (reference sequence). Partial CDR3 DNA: TGTGCCTGGAGTCTGGACAGTAACACTGAA. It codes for CAWSLDSNTE. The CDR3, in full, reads CAWSLDSNTEAFF.

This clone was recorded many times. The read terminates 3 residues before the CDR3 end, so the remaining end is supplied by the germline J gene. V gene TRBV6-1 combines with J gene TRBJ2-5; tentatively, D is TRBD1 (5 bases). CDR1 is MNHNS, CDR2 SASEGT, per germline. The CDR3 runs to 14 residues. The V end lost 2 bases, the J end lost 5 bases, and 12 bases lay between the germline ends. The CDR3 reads CASSEQGIWETQYF. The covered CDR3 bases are TGTGCCAGCAGTGAACAGGGTATTTGGGAGACC.